This TCR beta chain was found in a study of Graves' ophthalmopathy and Graves' hyperthyroidism. The authors amplified TCR beta CDR3 regions from RNA transcripts. RT-PCR was first run with HTBI primers, then multiplex PCR in a second round. TCRdb recomputed calls from the multiplex PCR reads with MiXCR, one row per CDR3 protein. The profile shows 1 million to 1.3 million distinct CDR3 sequences, roughly two fifths of them singletons. Germline V gene lookup returns CDR1 SGHRS and CDR2 YFSETQ. V lost 0 bases, J lost 3 bases, and 16 bases lay in between. The CDR3 loop spans 16 amino acids. The gene calls are TRBV5-1 and TRBJ2-7; D is possibly TRBD1 (5 bases). Sequences were obtained from peripheral blood or thyroid tissue (not recorded which). This clonotype was obtained from an adult man with Graves' hyperthyroidism. The CDR3 DNA is TGCGCCAGCAGCTTGGAGTTTTGGGGCAGGGTCTACGAGCAGTACTTC. It encodes CASSLEFWGRVYEQYF.